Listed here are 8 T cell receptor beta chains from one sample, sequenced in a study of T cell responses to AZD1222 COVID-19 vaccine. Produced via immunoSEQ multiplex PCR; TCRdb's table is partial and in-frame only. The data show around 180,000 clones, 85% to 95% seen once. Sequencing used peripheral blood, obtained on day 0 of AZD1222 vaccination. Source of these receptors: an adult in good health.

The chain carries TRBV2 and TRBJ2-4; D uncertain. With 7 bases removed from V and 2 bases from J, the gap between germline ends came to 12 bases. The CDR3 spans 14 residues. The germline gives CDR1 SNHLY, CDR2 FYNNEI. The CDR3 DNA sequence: TGTGCCAGCACAGACAACCCATCCAAAAACATTCAGTACTTC. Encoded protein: CASTDNPSKNIQYF.

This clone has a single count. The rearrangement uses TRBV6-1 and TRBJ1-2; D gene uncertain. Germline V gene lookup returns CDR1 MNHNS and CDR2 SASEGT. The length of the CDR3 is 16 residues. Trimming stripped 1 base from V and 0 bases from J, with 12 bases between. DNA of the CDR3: TGTGCCAGCAGTGAAGGGAACGCGGCCACTAACTATGGCTACACCTTC. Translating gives CASSEGNAATNYGYTF.

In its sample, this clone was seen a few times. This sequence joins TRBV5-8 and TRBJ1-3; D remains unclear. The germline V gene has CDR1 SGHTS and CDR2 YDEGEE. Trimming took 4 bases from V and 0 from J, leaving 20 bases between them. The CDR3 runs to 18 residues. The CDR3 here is CASSLRLELRLSGNTIYF. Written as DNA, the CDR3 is TGTGCCAGCAGCCTACGTCTAGAGCTAAGACTCTCTGGAAACACCATATATTTT. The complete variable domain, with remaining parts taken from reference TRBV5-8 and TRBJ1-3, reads EAGVTQSPTHLIKTRGQQATLRCSPISGHTSVYWYQQALGLGLQFLLWYDEGEERNRGNFPPRFSGRQFPNYSSELNVNALELEDSALYLCASSLRLELRLSGNTIYFGEGSWLTVV.

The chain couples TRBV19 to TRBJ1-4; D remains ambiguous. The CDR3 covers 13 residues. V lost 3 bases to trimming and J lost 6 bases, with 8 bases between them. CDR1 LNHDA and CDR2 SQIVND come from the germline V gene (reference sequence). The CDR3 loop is CASSMRLYEKLFF. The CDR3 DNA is TGTGCCAGTAGTATGCGGCTTTATGAAAAACTGTTTTTT.

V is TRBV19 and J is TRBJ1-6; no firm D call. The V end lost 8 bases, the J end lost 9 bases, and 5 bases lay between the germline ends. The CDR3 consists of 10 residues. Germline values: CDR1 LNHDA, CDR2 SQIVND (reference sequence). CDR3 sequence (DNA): TGTGCCAGTGGGAGTTCACCCCTCCACTTT. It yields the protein CASGSSPLHF.

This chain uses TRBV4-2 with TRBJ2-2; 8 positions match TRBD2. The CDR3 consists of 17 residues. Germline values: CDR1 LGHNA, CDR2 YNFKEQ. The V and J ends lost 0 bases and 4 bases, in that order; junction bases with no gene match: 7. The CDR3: CASSQDNVGLATGELFF. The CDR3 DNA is TGTGCCAGCAGCCAAGATAACGTCGGACTAGCCACCGGGGAGCTGTTTTTT.

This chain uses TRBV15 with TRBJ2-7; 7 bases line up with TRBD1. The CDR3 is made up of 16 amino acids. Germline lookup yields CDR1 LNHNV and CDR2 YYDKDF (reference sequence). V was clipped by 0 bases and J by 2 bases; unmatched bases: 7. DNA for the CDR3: TGTGCCACCAGCAGAGACCGGACAGGTCCAACCTACGAGCAGTACGTC. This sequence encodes CATSRDRTGPTYEQYV.

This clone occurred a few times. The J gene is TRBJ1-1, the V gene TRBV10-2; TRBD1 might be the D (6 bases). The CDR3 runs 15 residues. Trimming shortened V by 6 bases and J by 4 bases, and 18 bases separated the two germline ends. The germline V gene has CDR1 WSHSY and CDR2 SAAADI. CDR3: CASRIGQTQGTEAFF. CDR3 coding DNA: TGCGCCAGCAGAATAGGACAGACCCAGGGCACTGAAGCTTTCTTT.